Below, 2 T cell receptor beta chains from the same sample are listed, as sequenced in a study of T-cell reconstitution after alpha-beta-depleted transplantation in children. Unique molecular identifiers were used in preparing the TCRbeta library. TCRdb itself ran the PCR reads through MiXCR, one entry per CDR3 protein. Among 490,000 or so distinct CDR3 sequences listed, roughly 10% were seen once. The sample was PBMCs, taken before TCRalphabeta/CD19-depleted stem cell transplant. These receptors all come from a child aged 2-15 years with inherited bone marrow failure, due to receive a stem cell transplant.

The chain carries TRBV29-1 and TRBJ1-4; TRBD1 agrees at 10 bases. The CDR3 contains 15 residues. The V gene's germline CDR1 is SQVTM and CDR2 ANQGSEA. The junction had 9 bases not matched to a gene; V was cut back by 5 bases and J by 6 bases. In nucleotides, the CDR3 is TGCAGCGTTTCGGACTCCGGGACAGGGGATGAAAAACTGTTTTTT. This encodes CSVSDSGTGDEKLFF. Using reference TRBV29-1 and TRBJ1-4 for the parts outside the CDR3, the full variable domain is SAVISQKPSRDICQRGTSLTIQCQVDSQVTMMFWYRQQPGQSLTLIATANQGSEATYESGFVIDKFPISRPNLTFSTLTVSNMSPEDSSIYLCSVSDSGTGDEKLFFGSGTQLSVL.

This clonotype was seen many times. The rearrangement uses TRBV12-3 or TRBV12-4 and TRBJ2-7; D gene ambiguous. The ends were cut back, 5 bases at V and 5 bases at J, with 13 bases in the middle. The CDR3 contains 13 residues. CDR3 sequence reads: CASSPYRNHEQYF. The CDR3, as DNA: TGTGCCAGCAGTCCCTATAGGAACCACGAGCAGTACTTC.